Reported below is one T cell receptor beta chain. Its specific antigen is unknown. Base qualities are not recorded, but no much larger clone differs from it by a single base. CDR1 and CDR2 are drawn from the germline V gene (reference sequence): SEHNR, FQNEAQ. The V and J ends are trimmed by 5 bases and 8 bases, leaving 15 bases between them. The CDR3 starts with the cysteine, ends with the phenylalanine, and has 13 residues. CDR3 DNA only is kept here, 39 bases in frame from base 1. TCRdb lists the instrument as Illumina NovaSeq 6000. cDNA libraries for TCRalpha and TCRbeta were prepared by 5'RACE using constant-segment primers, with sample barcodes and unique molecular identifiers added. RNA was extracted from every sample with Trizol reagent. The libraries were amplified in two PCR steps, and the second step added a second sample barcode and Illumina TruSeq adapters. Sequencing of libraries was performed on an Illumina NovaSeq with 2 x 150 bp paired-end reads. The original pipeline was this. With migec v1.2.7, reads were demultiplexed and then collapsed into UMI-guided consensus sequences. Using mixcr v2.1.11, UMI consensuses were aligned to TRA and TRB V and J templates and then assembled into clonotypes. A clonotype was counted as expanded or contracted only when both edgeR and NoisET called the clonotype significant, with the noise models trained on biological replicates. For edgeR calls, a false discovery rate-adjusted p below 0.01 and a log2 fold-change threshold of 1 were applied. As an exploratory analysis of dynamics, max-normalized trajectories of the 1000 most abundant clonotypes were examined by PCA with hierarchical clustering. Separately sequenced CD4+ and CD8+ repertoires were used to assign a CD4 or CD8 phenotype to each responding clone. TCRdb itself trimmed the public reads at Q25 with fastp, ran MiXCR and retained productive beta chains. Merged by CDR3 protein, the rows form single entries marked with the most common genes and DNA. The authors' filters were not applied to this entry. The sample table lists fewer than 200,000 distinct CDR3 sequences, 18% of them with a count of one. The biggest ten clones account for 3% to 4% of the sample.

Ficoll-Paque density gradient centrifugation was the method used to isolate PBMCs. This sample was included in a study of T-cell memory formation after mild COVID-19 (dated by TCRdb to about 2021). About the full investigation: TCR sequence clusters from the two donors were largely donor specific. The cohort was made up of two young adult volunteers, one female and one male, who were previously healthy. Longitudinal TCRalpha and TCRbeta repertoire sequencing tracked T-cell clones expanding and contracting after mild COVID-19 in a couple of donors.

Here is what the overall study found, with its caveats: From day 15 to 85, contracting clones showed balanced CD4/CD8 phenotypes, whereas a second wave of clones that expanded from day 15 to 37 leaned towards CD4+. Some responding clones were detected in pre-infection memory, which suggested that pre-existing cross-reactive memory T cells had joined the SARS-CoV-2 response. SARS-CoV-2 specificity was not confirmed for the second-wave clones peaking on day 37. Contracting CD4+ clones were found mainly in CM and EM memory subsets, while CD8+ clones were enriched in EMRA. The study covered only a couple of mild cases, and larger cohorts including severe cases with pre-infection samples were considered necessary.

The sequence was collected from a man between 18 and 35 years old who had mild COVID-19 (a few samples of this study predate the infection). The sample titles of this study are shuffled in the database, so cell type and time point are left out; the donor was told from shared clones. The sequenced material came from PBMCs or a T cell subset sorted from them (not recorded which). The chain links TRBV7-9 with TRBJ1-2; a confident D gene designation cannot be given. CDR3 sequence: CASSAIWTRGYTF. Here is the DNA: TGTGCCAGCAGCGCGATCTGGACGAGAGGCTACACCTTC.